The 2 T cell receptor beta chains in this list originate from one sample, sequenced in a study of blood T cells in healthy people across ages. Using a J-beta primer mix together with a sample-barcoded 5' primer, a second PCR was run for 7 to 11 cycles. A single record per CDR3 protein comes from TCRdb applying MiXCR to the 5' RACE reads. This table holds around 1.5 million distinct CDR3 sequences, roughly 32% found once. The sample comprised blood. The receptors were gathered from a woman aged 25 to 39 in good health.

The rearrangement uses TRBV6-1 and TRBJ1-1; D is ambiguous. V gave up 6 bases and J gave up 7 bases, with 12 bases separating them. This CDR3 is built from 12 residues. The germline CDR1 and CDR2 sequences are MNHNS and SASEGT. CDR3 in DNA: TGTGCCAGCAGCCGTGTCACTCATGAAGCTTTCTTT. This sequence encodes CASSRVTHEAFF.

This sequence joins TRBV30 and TRBJ2-1; D could derive from TRBD1 or TRBD2 (6 bases each). This CDR3 spans 12 amino acids. The V gene's germline CDR1 is GTSNPN and CDR2 SVGIG (reference sequence). With 3 bases removed from V and 8 bases from J, the gap between germline ends came to 11 bases. CDR3 amino acids: CAWSPGADEQFF. CDR3 bases: TGTGCCTGGAGCCCGGGGGCCGATGAGCAGTTCTTC.